The rows below give T cell receptor beta chains drawn from one sample of a study of OX40 agonist ivuxolimab in advanced cancers. Sequencing was performed with immunoSEQ multiplex PCR; in TCRdb, only in-frame clones are kept and a portion is missing. In the table there are about 160,000 clones, 94% of which are singletons. Here the sequenced sample was CD4+ or CD8+ T cells sorted from blood, taken in a trial of the OX40 agonist ivuxolimab. These receptors were taken from an adult with an advanced solid tumor such as melanoma, head and neck, liver or kidney cancer. Both conserved end residues are part of each CDR3. A D gene is named only where the DNA matches it firmly. For some rows the clone size is stated as once, few or many, or as a class when expanded; others skip it.

CDR3: CASNRDNTEAFF
DNA: TGTGCCAGTAATCGGGATAACACTGAAGCTTTCTTT
V: TRBV19
J: TRBJ1-1
D: .
length: 12
size: .

CDR3: CATLGGGAGYTF
DNA: TGTGCCACACTGGGGGGAGGGGCTGGCTACACCTTC
V: TRBV10-3
J: TRBJ1-2
D: .
length: 12
size: .

CDR3: CASSQEVIGVGYTF
DNA: TGCGCCAGCAGCCAAGAGGTGATAGGAGTCGGCTACACCTTC
V: TRBV4-1
J: TRBJ1-2
D: .
length: 14
size: .

CDR3: CASSRTSRGGTEAFF
DNA: TGTGCCAGCAGCCGGACTTCTAGGGGCGGCACTGAAGCTTTCTTT
V: TRBV5-6
J: TRBJ1-1
D: .
length: 15
size: once

CDR3: CASSVLGETGELFF
DNA: TGTGCCAGCAGCGTATTAGGGGAAACCGGGGAGCTGTTTTTT
V: TRBV9
J: TRBJ2-2
D: .
length: 14
size: .

CDR3: CASSPGNGYTF
DNA: TGTGCCAGCTCACCAGGGAATGGCTACACCTTC
V: TRBV18
J: TRBJ1-2
D: .
length: 11
size: .

CDR3: CASSQWGTDTQYF
DNA: TGTGCCAGCAGTCAGTGGGGTACAGATACGCAGTATTTT
V: TRBV6-5
J: TRBJ2-3
D: .
length: 13
size: .

CDR3: CASSYSRSWPWAFF
DNA: TGTGCCAGCAGTTACTCGAGGAGTTGGCCATGGGCTTTCTTT
V: TRBV6-5
J: TRBJ1-1
D: .
length: 14
size: .

CDR3: CASSPTQGGLYGYTF
DNA: TGTGCCAGCAGCCCGACTCAAGGAGGGCTTTATGGCTACACCTTC
V: TRBV14
J: TRBJ1-2
D: .
length: 15
size: .

CDR3: CASSPRQGINEKLFF
DNA: TGTGCCAGCTCACCCCGGCAGGGTATTAATGAAAAACTGTTTTTT
V: TRBV18
J: TRBJ1-4
D: .
length: 15
size: .

CDR3: CASSKEGGSYEQYF
DNA: TGTGCCAGTAGTAAGGAGGGGGGGTCCTACGAGCAGTACTTC
V: TRBV19
J: TRBJ2-7
D: .
length: 14
size: .

CDR3: CATVVLLRDTQYF
DNA: TGTGCCACCGTCGTCCTTCTGCGGGATACGCAGTATTTT
V: TRBV28
J: TRBJ2-3
D: .
length: 13
size: .

CDR3: CASSPLVADYEQYF
DNA: TGTGCCAGCTCACCACTGGTCGCAGACTACGAGCAGTACTTC
V: TRBV18
J: TRBJ2-7
D: .
length: 14
size: .

CDR3: CASSGGGNQPQHF
DNA: TGTGCCAGCAGTGGGGGGGGGAATCAGCCCCAGCATTTT
V: TRBV6-1
J: TRBJ1-5
D: .
length: 13
size: .

CDR3: CSARTGHNYGYTF
DNA: TGCAGCGCTCGGACAGGCCATAACTATGGCTACACCTTC
V: TRBV29-1
J: TRBJ1-2
D: TRBD1
length: 13
size: .

CDR3: CASSQRSGSNEQFF
DNA: TGCGCCAGCAGCCAAAGATCCGGGAGTAATGAGCAGTTCTTC
V: TRBV4-1
J: TRBJ2-1
D: .
length: 14
size: .

CDR3: CASLGQGVTEAFF
DNA: TGTGCCAGCCTGGGACAAGGGGTCACTGAAGCTTTCTTT
V: TRBV2
J: TRBJ1-1
D: .
length: 13
size: few

CDR3: CASRPEAGARYEQYF
DNA: TGTGCCAGTAGACCCGAAGCGGGAGCGCGGTACGAGCAGTACTTC
V: TRBV19
J: TRBJ2-7
D: TRBD2
length: 15
size: .

CDR3: CASSVAGALNTEAFF
DNA: TGTGCCAGCAGCGTAGCTGGAGCCCTGAACACTGAAGCTTTCTTT
V: TRBV9
J: TRBJ1-1
D: .
length: 15
size: .

CDR3: CASSSMQGTGNTIYF
DNA: TGTGCCAGCAGCTCCATGCAGGGGACTGGAAACACCATATATTTT
V: TRBV7-9
J: TRBJ1-3
D: .
length: 15
size: .

CDR3: CASSVAGGVKRNEQFF
DNA: TGTGCCAGCAGTGTGGCAGGGGGTGTCAAACGCAATGAGCAGTTCTTC
V: TRBV25-1
J: TRBJ2-1
D: TRBD1
length: 16
size: .

CDR3: CASSLGTSETQYF
DNA: TGTGCCAGCAGCTTAGGGACTAGCGAGACCCAGTACTTC
V: TRBV7-8
J: TRBJ2-5
D: TRBD2
length: 13
size: few

CDR3: CASSPSYRGSPVYGYTF
DNA: TGCGCCAGCAGCCCTTCGTACAGGGGGTCCCCAGTTTATGGCTACACCTTC
V: TRBV4-3
J: TRBJ1-2
D: TRBD1
length: 17
size: .

CDR3: CASSLGGSGKYF
DNA: TGTGCCAGCAGCTTAGGAGGTAGCGGGAAGTACTTC
V: TRBV7-2
J: TRBJ2-7
D: TRBD2
length: 12
size: .

CDR3: CSVEPLAGRTDTQYF
DNA: TGCAGCGTTGAACCATTGGCGGGACGAACAGATACGCAGTATTTT
V: TRBV29-1
J: TRBJ2-3
D: .
length: 15
size: .

CDR3: CASSEWMAQYNEQFF
DNA: TGTGCCAGCAGTGAATGGATGGCACAATACAATGAGCAGTTCTTC
V: TRBV25-1
J: TRBJ2-1
D: .
length: 15
size: .

CDR3: CASSVEVQGHGYTF
DNA: TGTGCCAGCAGCGTAGAGGTACAGGGGCATGGCTACACCTTC
V: TRBV9
J: TRBJ1-2
D: TRBD1
length: 14
size: .

CDR3: CASSLMGASNQPQHF
DNA: TGCGCCAGCAGCTTAATGGGGGCTAGCAATCAGCCCCAGCATTTT
V: TRBV5-1
J: TRBJ1-5
D: .
length: 15
size: .